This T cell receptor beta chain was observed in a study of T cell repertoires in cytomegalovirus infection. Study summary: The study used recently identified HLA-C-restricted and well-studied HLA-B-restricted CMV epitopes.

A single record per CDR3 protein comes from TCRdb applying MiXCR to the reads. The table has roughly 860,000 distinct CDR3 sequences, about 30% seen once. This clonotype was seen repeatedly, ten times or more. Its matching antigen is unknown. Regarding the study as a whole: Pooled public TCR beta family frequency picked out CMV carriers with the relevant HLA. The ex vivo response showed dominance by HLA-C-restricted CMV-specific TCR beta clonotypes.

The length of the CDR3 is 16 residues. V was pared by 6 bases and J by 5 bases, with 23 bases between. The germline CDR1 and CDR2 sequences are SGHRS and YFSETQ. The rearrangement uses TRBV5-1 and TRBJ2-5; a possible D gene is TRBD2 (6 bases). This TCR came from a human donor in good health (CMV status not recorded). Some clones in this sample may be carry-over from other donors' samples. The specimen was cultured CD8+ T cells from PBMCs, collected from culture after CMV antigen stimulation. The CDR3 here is CASTLGTTRMRETQYF. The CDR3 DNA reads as TGCGCCAGCACCCTGGGGACGACTAGAATGAGGGAGACCCAGTACTTC. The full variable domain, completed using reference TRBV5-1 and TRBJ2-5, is KAGVTQTPRYLIKTRGQQVTLSCSPISGHRSVSWYQQTPGQGLQFLFEYFSETQRNKGNFPGRFSGRQFSNSRSEMNVSTLELGDSALYLCASTLGTTRMRETQYFGPGTRLLVL.